These 25 T cell receptor beta chains were sequenced from one sample in a study of regulatory T cells. Their antigens remain unidentified. Points from the study as a whole: In CD3G-deficient patients, conventional CD4+ T cells were enriched for hydrophobic CDR3 residues at positions 6 and 7.

The primer mix had 52 TRBV and 13 TRBJ primers. The data were produced by immunoSEQ multiplex PCR, yet TCRdb's version contains in-frame clones alone and is incomplete. The profile covers some 30,000 clones, with 93% appearing a single time and 0.98% taken by the ten largest. The sequenced sample was conventional CD4+ T cells sorted from blood. The receptors come from a child aged 2-15 years with CD3G deficiency.

This clone was seen a handful of times. The chain carries TRBV6-6 and TRBJ1-1; D gene ambiguous. The CDR3 extends over 13 amino acids. Germline-derived CDR1 and CDR2 are MNHNY and SVGAGI (reference sequence). V was trimmed by 4 bases and J by 2 bases, leaving 8 bases between them. This chain's CDR3 is CASSSDGNTEAFF. As DNA, the CDR3 is TGTGCCAGCAGTTCCGACGGAAACACTGAAGCTTTCTTT.

The V call is TRBV28, the J call TRBJ2-5; D uncertain. The assigned J gene may be wrong: the sequence end matches TRBJ2-7 better. The germline CDR1 and CDR2 sequences are MDHEN and SYDVKM. The CDR3 extends over 15 amino acids. The CDR3 DNA sequence: TGTGCCAGCAGCCGCGCGGCGTTCCTCACCTACGAGCAGTACTTC. Residues: CASSRAAFLTYEQYF.

V and J are TRBV6-1 and TRBJ1-1, with D possibly matching TRBD1 (5 bases). The CDR3 covers 13 residues. Germline CDR1 and CDR2: MNHNS and SASEGT. V gave up 5 bases and J gave up 1 base, with 8 bases separating them. CDR3 DNA sequence: TGTGCCAGCAGTAGCCAGGGGAACACTGAAGCTTTCTTT. This translates into CASSSQGNTEAFF.

The J gene is TRBJ2-1, the V gene TRBV6-1; D remains ambiguous. Trimming shortened V by 1 base and J by 1 base, and 20 bases separated the two germline ends. Germline CDR1 reads MNHNS; CDR2 reads SASEGT. The CDR3 sequence is 19 residues long. Written as DNA, the CDR3 is TGTGCCAGCAGTGAAGGGGGTTTAGGGCCCAAGGGTTCCTACAATGAGCAGTTCTTC. As protein: CASSEGGLGPKGSYNEQFF.

This clone turned up a few times. Within the sample, other DNA sequences also encode this same CDR3. The chain carries TRBV19 and TRBJ1-2; D unclear. CDR3 length equals 14 residues. V was pared by 6 bases and J by 7 bases, with 18 bases between. CDR1 is LNHDA and CDR2 is SQIVND in the germline V gene (reference sequence). The CDR3 coding sequence is TGTGCCAGTAGCCCCCCGAGGGTCTCGGGTGGCTACACCTTC. Amino acids: CASSPPRVSGGYTF.

This chain links TRBV5-1 with TRBJ1-1; D may be TRBD1 (5 bases). This CDR3 has 15 residues. The V end was cut by 1 base, the J end by 2 bases, with 12 bases between. Germline values: CDR1 SGHRS, CDR2 YFSETQ. In DNA form, the CDR3 reads TGCGCCAGCAGCTTGATGGGGACCCCAAACACTGAAGCTTTCTTT. It specifies CASSLMGTPNTEAFF.

V and J are TRBV5-1 and TRBJ2-6; D not certain. Germline loops: CDR1 SGHRS, CDR2 YFSETQ. The CDR3 contains 16 residues. Trimming took off 1 base at V and 0 bases at J, with 8 bases between the two ends. CDR3 protein: CASSLFPGSGANVLTF. The CDR3 nucleotides are TGCGCCAGCAGCTTGTTCCCAGGCTCTGGGGCCAACGTCCTGACTTTC.

This chain connects TRBV6-1 to TRBJ1-2; no reliable D call. V was trimmed by 5 bases and J by 7 bases, leaving 17 bases between them. The CDR3 loop spans 14 amino acids. Per the germline V gene, CDR1 is MNHNS and CDR2 is SASEGT. The CDR3: CASSPLGEGRGYTF. The DNA of the CDR3 is TGTGCCAGCAGTCCACTGGGAGAAGGGCGTGGCTACACCTTC.

This chain connects TRBV5-1 to TRBJ1-1; possibly TRBD1 for D (5 bases). This CDR3 has 14 amino acids. Trimming took off 1 base at V and 2 bases at J, with 9 bases between the two ends. Germline loops: CDR1 SGHRS, CDR2 YFSETQ. CDR3 amino acids: CASSLRDGNTEAFF. The CDR3 nucleotides read TGCGCCAGCAGCTTGAGGGACGGTAACACTGAAGCTTTCTTT.

The CDR3 DNA is TGTGCCAGCAGTTTGGGGGGACAGGGGGTTCTTAAAAACATTCAGTACTTC. Protein product: CASSLGGQGVLKNIQYF. V gene TRBV28 combines with J gene TRBJ2-4; 11 bases fit TRBD1. V lost 3 bases to trimming and J lost 4 bases; unmatched junction nucleotides: 8. CDR1 and CDR2 from the germline V gene are MDHEN and SYDVKM. This CDR3 contains 17 residues.

The chain couples TRBV12-5 to TRBJ1-5, with D possibly matching TRBD1 (6 bases). Germline V gene lookup returns CDR1 LGHNT and CDR2 FRNRAP. V gave up 0 bases and J gave up 1 base, with 13 bases separating them. CDR3 length: 17 amino acids. The CDR3 region has the DNA TGTGCTAGTGGTTTGGTTCCGGGGGGCGTAAGCAATCAGCCCCAGCATTTT. Its protein product is CASGLVPGGVSNQPQHF. Complete variable domain (other parts from reference TRBV12-5 and TRBJ1-5): DARVTQTPRHKVTEMGQEVTMRCQPILGHNTVFWYRQTMMQGLELLAYFRNRAPLDDSGMPKDRFSAEMPDATLATLKIQPSEPRDSAVYFCASGLVPGGVSNQPQHFGDGTRLSIL.

The chain has TRBV6-1 and TRBJ1-5; tentative D call: TRBD1 (6 bases). The germline V gene encodes CDR1 MNHNS and CDR2 SASEGT. V was pared by 7 bases and J by 4 bases, with 17 bases between. The CDR3 consists of 15 residues. CDR3 residues: CASKGVRGGNQPQHF. The DNA for the CDR3 is TGTGCCAGCAAGGGGGTAAGGGGAGGGAATCAGCCCCAGCATTTT.

The chain links TRBV7-9 to TRBJ2-3; 11 bases agree with TRBD2. CDR3 length: 16 amino acids. Germline V gives CDR1 SEHNR, CDR2 FQNEAQ (reference sequence). Trimming took 5 bases from V and 2 from J; bases not matched to a gene: 6. This CDR3 is CASSRILAGVTDTQYF. The CDR3 nucleotides read TGTGCCAGCAGCCGAATACTAGCGGGAGTCACAGATACGCAGTATTTT.

The chain uses TRBV6-1 and TRBJ1-5; the match to TRBD1 covers 10 bases. Germline V gives CDR1 MNHNS, CDR2 SASEGT. The CDR3 runs to 14 residues. Trimming took 9 bases from V and 6 from J; bases not matched to a gene: 8. CDR3 amino acids: CASRTGGGIQPQHF. The DNA of the CDR3 is TGTGCCAGTAGGACAGGGGGGGGAATTCAGCCCCAGCATTTT.

The chain employs TRBV28 and TRBJ2-3; unclear D gene. CDR1 MDHEN and CDR2 SYDVKM come from the germline V gene. Trimming shortened V by 6 bases and J by 0 bases, and 13 bases separated the two germline ends. The CDR3 contains 15 residues. This CDR3 reads CASRDRVASTDTQYF. Written as DNA, the CDR3 is TGTGCCAGCAGAGATAGGGTAGCTAGCACAGATACGCAGTATTTT.

This clone was observed a single time. The V call is TRBV6-1, the J call TRBJ1-4, with D maybe TRBD1 (5 bases). Trimming shortened V by 6 bases and J by 0 bases, and 11 bases separated the two germline ends. Germline CDR1 is MNHNS and CDR2 is SASEGT. The length of the CDR3 is 15 residues. In nucleotides, the CDR3 is TGTGCCAGCAGAGACTCAGGGACAACTAATGAAAAACTGTTTTTT. It encodes CASRDSGTTNEKLFF.

The gene calls are TRBV6-1 and TRBJ2-7; TRBD1 aligns across 9 bases. Trimming cost V 2 bases and J 4 bases; bases outside gene matches: 9. This CDR3 has 16 amino acids. Looked up from germline, CDR1 is MNHNS and CDR2 is SASEGT. The CDR3 is CASSERTGALKYEQYF. Here the CDR3 DNA reads TGTGCCAGCAGTGAACGGACAGGGGCCCTTAAGTACGAGCAGTACTTC.

The rearrangement uses TRBV28 and TRBJ2-3; D is uncertain. The CDR3 contains 20 residues. From germline, CDR1 is MDHEN and CDR2 SYDVKM. The V gene lost 3 bases and the J gene lost 1 base, with 26 bases spanning the gap. CDR3 region: CASSLWASSATLKRTDTQYF. Here the CDR3 DNA reads TGTGCCAGCAGTTTGTGGGCCTCTAGTGCGACTCTTAAACGCACAGATACGCAGTATTTT.

The chain combines TRBV28 with TRBJ1-5; maybe TRBD1 (6 bases). The CDR3 runs 14 residues. Per germline, CDR1 MDHEN and CDR2 SYDVKM. V was trimmed by 2 bases and J by 4 bases, leaving 9 bases between them. Written as DNA, the CDR3 is TGTGCCAGCAGTTTAGGGGGCCGTAATCAGCCCCAGCATTTT. This encodes CASSLGGRNQPQHF.

The rearrangement links TRBV19 to TRBJ1-5; 9 bases are shared with TRBD1. Trimming took 3 bases from V and 3 from J; bases not matched to a gene: 6. The V gene's germline CDR1 is LNHDA and CDR2 SQIVND (reference sequence). The CDR3 consists of 16 residues. Written as DNA, the CDR3 is TGTGCCAGTAGTATTGACGGGACAGGGATCAATCAGCCCCAGCATTTT. This translates into CASSIDGTGINQPQHF.

V usage is TRBV28 and J usage is TRBJ2-2, with 9 positions matching TRBD1. The CDR3 is 16 residues long. Germline V gives CDR1 MDHEN, CDR2 SYDVKM. The ends lost 1 base at V and 7 bases at J; junction bases unmatched: 7. CDR3 bases: TGTGCCAGCAGTTTATTGACAGGGGGTGGTAACGGGGAGCTGTTTTTT. Amino acids: CASSLLTGGGNGELFF. Full variable domain (outside the CDR3, taken from reference TRBV28 and TRBJ2-2): DVKVTQSSRYLVKRTGEKVFLECVQDMDHENMFWYRQDPGLGLRLIYFSYDVKMKEKGDIPEGYSVSREKKERFSLILESASTNQTSMYLCASSLLTGGGNGELFFGEGSRLTVL.

The chain couples TRBV28 to TRBJ2-7; the match to TRBD2 covers 8 bases. CDR3 length: 16 amino acids. With 4 bases clipped from V and 4 bases from J, the junction kept 12 bases outside the gene matches. Germline CDR1 reads MDHEN; CDR2 reads SYDVKM. The CDR3 nucleotides read TGTGCCAGCAGTTCCCCGTCTAGCGGGTTAAGGTACGAGCAGTACTTC. It specifies CASSSPSSGLRYEQYF.

V gene TRBV19 combines with J gene TRBJ1-1; no reliable D call. From germline, CDR1 is LNHDA and CDR2 SQIVND (reference sequence). The CDR3 sequence is 14 residues long. Trimming removed 3 bases from V and 3 bases from J, with 11 bases in between. The CDR3 DNA is TGTGCCAGTAGTATCGTGGGTGGCGACACTGAAGCTTTCTTT. This gives the protein CASSIVGGDTEAFF.

The rearrangement links TRBV6-1 to TRBJ2-7; a possible D gene is TRBD2 (5 bases). Between the trimmed V and J ends, which lost 3 bases and 3 bases, there was a span of 18 bases. The V gene's germline CDR1 is MNHNS and CDR2 SASEGT. CDR3 length equals 16 residues. The CDR3 loop reads CASSEASSSRGYEQYF. In nucleotides, the CDR3 is TGTGCCAGCAGTGAGGCCTCTAGCTCACGGGGCTACGAGCAGTACTTC.

This clone has a handful of counts. The chain uses TRBV30 and TRBJ2-5; D is perhaps TRBD2 (6 bases). In germline, CDR1 is GTSNPN, CDR2 SVGIG (reference sequence). V lost 5 bases, J lost 1 base, and 14 bases lay in between. This CDR3 contains 14 residues. CDR3 in amino acids: CAWSTTGGQETQYF. CDR3 nucleotides: TGTGCCTGGTCCACGACCGGGGGCCAAGAGACCCAGTACTTC.